This TCR beta chain stems from a study of T cell repertoires in cytomegalovirus infection. CDR3 length: 15 amino acids. Germline CDR1 LNHDA, CDR2 SQIVND (reference sequence). V was pared by 4 bases and J by 2 bases, with 13 bases between. TCRdb processed the reads anew with MiXCR; each CDR3 protein has one entry. The sample lists 450,000 to 650,000 distinct CDR3 sequences; around 40% were seen once. Notes on this clonotype: What it binds is not known.

Sequenced here: cultured PBMCs, sampled from culture after CMV antigen stimulation. This clonotype was obtained from a human donor in good health (CMV status not recorded). Some clones in this sample may be carry-over from other donors' samples. The rearrangement joins TRBV19 to TRBJ2-3; D is ambiguous. As DNA, the CDR3 is TGTGCCAGTAGTAGGTGGGGTCAGGACACAGATACGCAGTATTTT. Translating gives CASSRWGQDTDTQYF.